These 20 T cell receptor beta chains originate from one sample sequenced in a study of identical twins. One entry per CDR3 protein, called by TCRdb with MiXCR from the 5' RACE reads. Of roughly 150,000 distinct CDR3 sequences in the sample, roughly 3.3% were seen once. Sequenced: memory T cells sorted from blood. The receptors were gathered from a man between 18 and 29 years old in good health.

At least ten counts were recorded for this clonotype. The V call is TRBV6-5, the J call TRBJ2-5, with D hard to call. The germline CDR1 and CDR2 sequences are MNHEY and SVGAGI. The CDR3 extends over 15 amino acids. Between the trimmed V and J ends, which lost 2 bases and 6 bases, there was a span of 16 bases. The CDR3 spells CASSYRPLEPKTQYF. CDR3 in DNA: TGTGCCAGCAGTTACCGGCCCCTGGAGCCGAAGACCCAGTACTTC.

At least ten counts were recorded for this clonotype. This chain links TRBV7-2 with TRBJ2-2; D is perhaps TRBD2 (6 bases). Trimming took 4 bases from V and 4 from J, leaving 13 bases between them. CDR1 and CDR2 (germline): SGHTA, FQGNSA. The CDR3 loop spans 15 amino acids. In DNA form, the CDR3 reads TGTGCCAGCAGCTCGGCGGGGCGGGCCACCGGGGAGCTGTTTTTT. This encodes CASSSAGRATGELFF.

This clonotype was picked up many times. The V call is TRBV6-2 or TRBV6-3, the J call TRBJ2-1; D unclear. V was shortened by 4 bases and J by 0 bases, with 16 bases between the two germline ends. Per the germline V gene, CDR1 is MNHEY and CDR2 is SVGEGT. This CDR3 spans 17 amino acids. The CDR3 here is CASSSLPGARSYNEQFF. The CDR3 DNA reads TGTGCCAGCAGTTCTCTACCAGGCGCCCGCTCCTACAATGAGCAGTTCTTC.

This clonotype has more than one count but fewer than ten. This chain uses TRBV19 with TRBJ2-6; perhaps TRBD2 as D (7 bases). In germline, CDR1 is LNHDA, CDR2 SQIVND (reference sequence). The CDR3 is 17 residues long. Trimming stripped 4 bases from V and 0 bases from J, with 13 bases between. CDR3 sequence: CASSTWGGGSGANVLTF. CDR3 coding DNA: TGTGCCAGTAGTACCTGGGGGGGCGGCTCTGGGGCCAACGTCCTGACTTTC.

The CDR3 region has the DNA TGTGCCAGCAGCTGGGAGAGGGAGCCCTATAGCAATCAGCCCCAGCATTTT. It specifies CASSWEREPYSNQPQHF. The rearrangement joins TRBV6-1 to TRBJ1-5; D is uncertain. The CDR3 spans 17 residues. The V end lost 6 bases, the J end lost 0 bases, and 18 bases lay between the germline ends. Germline CDR1 MNHNS, CDR2 SASEGT.

This clonotype was observed at least ten times. This chain links TRBV12-3 or TRBV12-4 with TRBJ2-3; 14 bases line up with TRBD2. With V trimmed by 6 bases and J by 0 bases, 2 bases remained unmatched. This CDR3 has 16 residues. CDR3 protein: CASSGTSGGSTDTQYF. The CDR3, as DNA: TGTGCCAGCAGCGGGACTAGCGGGGGAAGCACAGATACGCAGTATTTT.

This clonotype occurred many times. In DNA form, the CDR3 reads TGCGCCAGCAGCCAGCACAGGGGGAACACTGAAGCTTTCTTT. It specifies CASSQHRGNTEAFF. This chain joins TRBV4-1 and TRBJ1-1; 7 bases map to TRBD1. Germline values: CDR1 MGHRA, CDR2 YSYEKL. The V and J ends lost 3 bases and 1 base, in that order; junction bases with no gene match: 2. The CDR3 consists of 14 residues.

Many counts were recorded for this clonotype. V and J are TRBV24-1 and TRBJ1-1, with D unclear. Trimming shortened V by 1 base and J by 8 bases, and 10 bases separated the two germline ends. Germline lookup yields CDR1 KGHDR and CDR2 SFDVKD. The CDR3 extends over 13 amino acids. CDR3 sequence (DNA): TGTGCCACCAGTGATTTAGTAACACGCGAAGCTTTCTTT. Protein product: CATSDLVTREAFF.

On this clonotype: The junction differs from germline at one of its ends, possibly a read error. The chain recombines TRBV3-1 with TRBJ2-3, with 11 nucleotides matching TRBD2. Looked up from germline, CDR1 is LGHDT and CDR2 is YNNKEL (reference sequence). The CDR3 extends over 15 amino acids. The CDR3 DNA sequence: TGTGCCAGCAGCCCCACTAGCGGGAGATCAGATACGCACTATTTT. It codes for CASSPTSGRSDTHYF.

This clonotype was seen many times. The chain joins TRBV7-2 to TRBJ1-2; the match to TRBD1 covers 8 bases. CDR1 and CDR2 from the germline V gene are SGHTA and FQGNSA. There are 14 residues in the CDR3. V lost 1 base and J lost 3; bases outside the gene matches: 1. CDR3 protein: CASSLEDRDYGYTF. The CDR3 bases are TGTGCCAGCAGCTTAGAGGACAGGGACTATGGCTACACCTTC.

At least ten counts were recorded for this clonotype. The J gene is TRBJ2-1, the V gene TRBV11-1; perhaps TRBD2 as D (6 bases). V lost 3 bases and J 9 bases, leaving 33 bases between the germline ends. Looked up from germline, CDR1 is SGHAT and CDR2 is FQDESV (reference sequence). The CDR3 consists of 20 residues. DNA for the CDR3: TGTGCCAGCAGCTTCCAAATACAAGGACTGCCGGGACTCGGTGGGGGTGAGCAGTTCTTC. Protein: CASSFQIQGLPGLGGGEQFF. The complete variable domain, with remaining parts taken from reference TRBV11-1 and TRBJ2-1, reads EAEVAQSPRYKITEKSQAVAFWCDPISGHATLYWYRQILGQGPELLVQFQDESVVDDSQLPKDRFSAERLKGVDSTLKIQPAELGDSAMYLCASSFQIQGLPGLGGGEQFFGPGTRLTVL.

A note on this clonotype: One base away lies a much larger clone, so this may be a sequencing read error. The V and J genes are TRBV19 and TRBJ2-1, with a tentative D call TRBD1 (5 bases). Trimming took off 8 bases at V and 4 bases at J, with 15 bases between the two ends. CDR3 size: 14 residues. Germline assignment: CDR1 LNHDA and CDR2 SQIVND (reference sequence). DNA for the CDR3: TGTGCCAGTGGCCACCTAGGGGAATACAATGAGCAGTTCTTC. It codes for CASGHLGEYNEQFF.

A remark on this clonotype: This may be a read error: a much more frequent sequence differs by one nucleotide. CDR3 coding DNA: TGTGCCACCAGTGAACCCCGGAGCTCTGGGGCCAACGTCATGACTTTC. Translation gives CATSEPRSSGANVMTF. The chain joins TRBV24-1 to TRBJ2-6, with D perhaps matching TRBD1 (5 bases). Germline CDR1 reads KGHDR; CDR2 reads SFDVKD. This CDR3 spans 16 amino acids.

This clonotype has a handful of counts. The V and J genes are TRBV24-1 and TRBJ2-5; perhaps D is TRBD1 or TRBD2 (6 bases each). The germline gives CDR1 KGHDR, CDR2 SFDVKD. The CDR3 contains 15 residues. The V end lost 6 bases, the J end lost 5 bases, and 18 bases lay between the germline ends. The CDR3 DNA is TGTGCCACCAGTCAACAAGGGGGGTCAGGGGAGACCCAGTACTTC. Encoded protein: CATSQQGGSGETQYF.

The table lists this clonotype with many counts. The chain carries TRBV12-3 or TRBV12-4 and TRBJ2-7; 8 bases align to TRBD1. With V trimmed by 3 bases and J by 7 bases, 8 bases remained unmatched. The CDR3 has 14 residues. The DNA of the CDR3 is TGTGCCAGCAGTTTGCGACAGGGGTTGTCAGAGCAGTACTTC. It codes for CASSLRQGLSEQYF.

This clonotype has just a few counts. The V gene is TRBV19, the J gene TRBJ1-5, with a tentative D call TRBD1 (6 bases). CDR1 and CDR2 (germline): LNHDA, SQIVND (reference sequence). The CDR3 runs 15 residues. V lost 3 bases to trimming and J lost 6 bases, with 15 bases between them. DNA of the CDR3: TGTGCCAGTAGTATGGTCACAGGGAAGCTTCAGCCCCAGCATTTT. Amino acids: CASSMVTGKLQPQHF.

This clonotype was recorded many times. CDR3 loop: CATSDLQFVGASGNTIYF. CDR3 DNA: TGTGCCACCAGTGATTTGCAATTCGTCGGGGCCTCTGGAAACACCATATATTTT. The chain recombines TRBV24-1 with TRBJ1-3; perhaps TRBD1 as D (5 bases). Germline CDR1 is KGHDR and CDR2 is SFDVKD. V lost 0 bases and J lost 0, with 14 bases in between. The CDR3 consists of 18 residues.

This clonotype was picked up many times. The chain is built from TRBV15 and TRBJ1-6; D unresolved. Trimming shortened V by 0 bases and J by 9 bases, and 15 bases separated the two germline ends. Germline CDR1 LNHNV, CDR2 YYDKDF (reference sequence). CDR3 size: 16 residues. CDR3 sequence: CATSRDSGVTGSPLHF. In nucleotides, the CDR3 is TGTGCCACCAGCAGAGATTCGGGTGTCACCGGTTCACCCCTCCACTTT.

This clonotype has at least ten counts. The chain recombines TRBV7-2 with TRBJ1-2; D is possibly TRBD1 (6 bases). The CDR3 is 13 residues long. Germline CDR1 SGHTA, CDR2 FQGNSA. The V end lost 4 bases, the J end lost 3 bases, and 9 bases lay between the germline ends. The CDR3, as DNA: TGTGCCAGCAGCTCAACAGGGTACTATGGCTACACCTTC. Protein product: CASSSTGYYGYTF.

This clonotype has ten or more counts. In DNA form, the CDR3 reads TGTGCCAGCAGAGACGCGGAACACCAGGTTCATGAGCAGTTCTTC. Amino acids: CASRDAEHQVHEQFF. J is TRBJ2-1 and V is TRBV21-1. TRBV21-1 is a recognized pseudogene. The CDR3 length is 15 residues.